This T cell receptor (beta chain) was sequenced during a study of shared clonotypes between healthy human individuals. General study findings and limits: Generally, estimated richness proved larger in naive subsets than it did in memory subsets. The represented genetic and exposure-history diversity was limited by the small number of donors.

Partitioning of CD4+ cells yielded a CD45RA+ naive subset and a CD45RA-negative memory subset. V lost 3 bases, J lost 8 bases, and 8 bases lay in between. The germline V gene has CDR1 LNHNV and CDR2 YYDKDF (reference sequence). There are 13 residues in the CDR3. Points on this clone: Antigen unknown.

Data came from immunoSEQ multiplex PCR; TCRdb stores just in-frame clones and leaves some out. The data contain millions of clones, more than 90% of them singletons. The sample comprised naive CD4+ T cells sorted from blood. This sample's subset: CD45RA+ positively selected. J is TRBJ1-6 and V is TRBV15; D call uncertain. The TCR was taken from a man aged 18 to 35 in good health. The CDR3, as DNA: TGTGCCACCAGCAGGACTAGAGATTCACCCCTCCACTTT. Translating it yields CATSRTRDSPLHF. Filled out from reference TRBV15 and TRBJ1-6, the complete variable domain reads DAMVIQNPRYQVTQFGKPVTLSCSQTLNHNVMYWYQQKSSQAPKLLFHYYDKDFNNEADTPDNFQSRRPNTSFCFLDIRSPGLGDTAMYLCATSRTRDSPLHFGNGTRLTVT.